This T cell receptor (beta chain) stems from a study of control samples from healthy donors and cancer patients. The CDR3 is made up of 20 amino acids. J was trimmed by 0 bases and V by 6 bases; bases with no gene match: 13. Germline CDR1 LNHDA, CDR2 SQIVND (reference sequence). Libraries were prepared by immunoSEQ multiplex PCR; TCRdb keeps only in-frame clonotypes and omits some of them. The sample carries about 130,000 clones, about 92% recorded once. This TCR derives from a woman aged 45 to 65 in good health. The sequencing input was blood. The rearrangement uses TRBV19 and TRBJ2-6; 11 nucleotides agree with TRBD2. The CDR3 DNA is TGTGCCAGTAGCCCTCGGGGTAGCGGGAGGGCGAGCTCTGGGGCCAACGTCCTGACTTTC. Translated, it gives CASSPRGSGRASSGANVLTF.